Below, 21 T cell receptor beta chains from the same sample are listed, as sequenced in a study of cytomegalovirus exposure and HLA in healthy donors. It was with 60 Vbeta and 13 Jbeta primers that the PCR ran. Here immunoSEQ multiplex PCR was the method, and the copy in TCRdb shows in-frame clones only, minus some. The table shows 65,000 to 75,000 clones, with approximately 67% occurring only once. The sequencing sample was made of PBMCs. These receptors came from a woman aged 30 to 39 in good health and CMV-seronegative.

V usage is TRBV6-5 and J usage is TRBJ1-5; D is undetermined. Germline V gene lookup returns CDR1 MNHEY and CDR2 SVGAGI. The CDR3 consists of 15 residues. The germline V and J ends were trimmed by 5 bases and 2 bases, with 13 bases remaining between them. The CDR3 protein is CASSPTRRGNQPQHF. The CDR3 DNA follows: TGTGCCAGCAGTCCCACAAGGAGAGGCAATCAGCCCCAGCATTTT.

This chain links TRBV12-5 with TRBJ1-5; 9 bases fit TRBD1. Trimming removed 3 bases from V and 2 bases from J; junction bases left unmatched: 8. This CDR3 contains 17 residues. Germline lookup yields CDR1 LGHNT and CDR2 FRNRAP. As DNA, the CDR3 is TGTGCTAGTGGTTTCATAGCGGGACAGGGCGGCAATCAGCCCCAGCATTTT. This sequence encodes CASGFIAGQGGNQPQHF.

J is TRBJ1-2 and V is TRBV28; 11 positions agree with TRBD1. Germline loops: CDR1 MDHEN, CDR2 SYDVKM. The CDR3 consists of 17 residues. Trimming cost V 6 bases and J 7 bases; bases outside gene matches: 16. CDR3 in DNA: TGTGCCAGCAGCCTACCTGTGTTGGACAGGGGGCGTCTTGGCTACACCTTC. Its translation is CASSLPVLDRGRLGYTF.

The chain uses TRBV11-1 and TRBJ2-5, with TRBD2 identical over 11 bases. The V gene end was trimmed by 3 bases and the J gene end by 2 bases; junction bases not matched to a gene: 11. This CDR3 contains 18 residues. Germline values: CDR1 SGHAT, CDR2 FQDESV (reference sequence). This CDR3 is CASSLWLAGGNTQETQYF. The CDR3 DNA reads as TGTGCCAGCAGCTTGTGGTTAGCGGGGGGGAATACTCAAGAGACCCAGTACTTC. Variable domain in full (rest from reference TRBV11-1 and TRBJ2-5): EAEVAQSPRYKITEKSQAVAFWCDPISGHATLYWYRQILGQGPELLVQFQDESVVDDSQLPKDRFSAERLKGVDSTLKIQPAELGDSAMYLCASSLWLAGGNTQETQYFGPGTRLLVL.

The V gene is TRBV7-2, the J gene TRBJ2-5; D gene uncertain. With the DNA end fitting TRBJ2-7 better, the J assignment may be wrong. CDR1 is SGHTA, CDR2 FQGNSA, per germline. The CDR3 covers 14 residues. The CDR3 sequence is CASRGAGGSYEQYF. Written as DNA, the CDR3 is TGTGCCAGCAGAGGAGCCGGCGGATCCTACGAGCAGTACTTC.

This sequence joins TRBV5-1 and TRBJ2-7, with TRBD1 matching 7 bases. The CDR3 totals 13 residues. Germline CDR1 reads SGHRS; CDR2 reads YFSETQ. V dropped 0 bases and J dropped 5; count of bases not matched to a gene: 2. The DNA of the CDR3 is TGCGCCAGCAGCTTGGTACAGGGGAACGAGCAGTACTTC. It specifies CASSLVQGNEQYF.

The J gene is TRBJ2-7, the V gene TRBV7-3, with a possible D match to TRBD1 (5 bases). The CDR3 is 14 amino acids. The V gene's germline CDR1 is SGHTA and CDR2 FQGTGA. V lost 6 bases, J lost 4 bases, and 16 bases lay in between. This CDR3 is CASSLYGAGYEQYF. CDR3 sequence (DNA): TGTGCCAGCAGTCTCTATGGGGCCGGATACGAGCAGTACTTC.

This clone has just a few counts. This chain joins TRBV6-6 and TRBJ1-5; 10 bases align to TRBD1. With V trimmed by 4 bases and J by 4 bases, 1 base remained unmatched. There are 14 residues in the CDR3. Germline V lookup: CDR1 MNHNY, CDR2 SVGAGI (reference sequence). The CDR3 sequence: CASSLGQGNQPQHF. The CDR3 region has the DNA TGTGCCAGCAGTTTGGGACAGGGGAATCAGCCCCAGCATTTT.

This chain connects TRBV4-1 to TRBJ2-4; unclear D gene. Germline V CDR1 and CDR2: MGHRA, YSYEKL. The CDR3 loop spans 15 amino acids. Trimming stripped 0 bases from V and 8 bases from J, with 14 bases between. CDR3 protein: CASSQEVRTRDIQYF. CDR3 sequence (DNA): TGCGCCAGCAGCCAAGAAGTCCGCACCCGGGACATTCAGTACTTC.

The chain recombines TRBV7-2 with TRBJ1-6; 7 bases align to TRBD1. There are 15 residues in the CDR3. The germline CDR1 and CDR2 sequences are SGHTA and FQGNSA. J was trimmed by 14 bases and V by 5 bases; bases with no gene match: 15. The CDR3 DNA is TGTGCCAGCAGCCCCTTGGGACAGCTCAATTCTGCCCTCCACTTT. This encodes CASSPLGQLNSALHF.

This clone was seen a handful of times. V gene TRBV27 combines with J gene TRBJ1-1; 9 bases align to TRBD1. Germline V gene lookup returns CDR1 MNHEY and CDR2 SMNVEV (reference sequence). V was pared by 2 bases and J by 7 bases, with 8 bases of the junction left unmatched. The CDR3 runs 15 residues. The CDR3 sequence is CASSLKPRGQGEAFF. The CDR3 bases are TGTGCCAGCAGTTTAAAACCAAGGGGACAGGGTGAAGCTTTCTTT.

The rearrangement links TRBV7-3 to TRBJ1-1; the D gene is possibly TRBD1 (6 bases). V lost 1 base and J lost 1, with 10 bases in between. This CDR3 has 15 residues. Per the germline V gene, CDR1 is SGHTA and CDR2 is FQGTGA. CDR3 sequence: CASSLRAGANTEAFF. Written as DNA, the CDR3 is TGTGCCAGCAGCTTAAGGGCAGGGGCGAACACTGAAGCTTTCTTT. Combining the CDR3 with reference TRBV7-3 and TRBJ1-1 gives the whole variable domain GAGVSQTPSNKVTEKGKYVELRCDPISGHTALYWYRQSLGQGPEFLIYFQGTGAADDSGLPNDRFFAVRPEGSVSTLKIQRTERGDSAVYLCASSLRAGANTEAFFGQGTRLTVV.

This clone was detected only a few times. V gene TRBV9 combines with J gene TRBJ1-1; 9 bases agree with TRBD1. V shed 4 bases and J 1 base; nucleotides not matched to a gene: 5. This CDR3 has 15 residues. Germline lookup yields CDR1 SGDLS and CDR2 YYNGEE. The CDR3 loop is CASSPMGQGNTEAFF. CDR3 nucleotide sequence: TGTGCCAGCAGCCCCATGGGACAGGGGAACACTGAAGCTTTCTTT.

This sequence joins TRBV10-3 and TRBJ1-2, with 10 bases fitting TRBD1. The CDR3 runs to 17 residues. Unmatched junction bases numbered 8, after V lost 0 bases and J lost 4 bases. CDR1 and CDR2 from the germline V gene are ENHRY and SYGVKD. The CDR3 DNA reads as TGTGCCATCAGTGAGTCAAAGGGGACAGGGGCGATCTATGGCTACACCTTC. Translating it yields CAISESKGTGAIYGYTF.

This chain uses TRBV2 with TRBJ1-6; 7 bases map to TRBD1. The CDR3 is 15 residues long. Germline V gene lookup returns CDR1 SNHLY and CDR2 FYNNEI. V lost 6 bases, J lost 6 bases, and 8 bases stayed unmatched. The CDR3 region is CASSELGQSNSPLHF. CDR3 DNA sequence: TGTGCCAGCAGCGAACTGGGACAGTCTAATTCACCCCTCCACTTT.

Only a few counts were recorded for this clone. The gene calls are TRBV6-6 and TRBJ1-6, with D uncertain. CDR1 is MNHNY and CDR2 is SVGAGI in the germline V gene (reference sequence). This CDR3 region has 13 residues. V lost 7 bases and J 7 bases, leaving 11 bases between the germline ends. CDR3 amino acids: CASNPGRNSPLHF. The CDR3 DNA reads TGTGCCAGCAACCCAGGTCGGAATTCACCCCTCCACTTT.

The rearrangement joins TRBV11-2 to TRBJ1-2; TRBD1 aligns across 9 bases. Germline V gene sequence: CDR1 SGHAT, CDR2 FQNNGV. The CDR3 extends over 13 amino acids. The junction had 3 bases not matched to a gene; V was cut back by 5 bases and J by 5 bases. As DNA, the CDR3 is TGTGCCAGCAGCCCGGGACAGGGATATGGCTACACCTTC. Residues: CASSPGQGYGYTF.

This clone was picked up a small number of times. The CDR3 loop is CASSMGLASYNEQFF. The CDR3 nucleotides are TGTGCCAGTAGTATGGGTCTAGCGTCTTACAATGAGCAGTTCTTC. The genes are TRBV19 and TRBJ2-1, with a tentative D call TRBD2 (6 bases). Trimming left V 3 bases short and J 4 bases short, with 13 bases between. The CDR3 runs to 15 residues. The germline CDR1 and CDR2 sequences are LNHDA and SQIVND (reference sequence).

The chain employs TRBV6-5 and TRBJ2-5; TRBD2 might be the D (5 bases). TRBJ2-7 explains the end of the DNA better; the J call may be wrong. The CDR3 loop spans 14 amino acids. The germline gives CDR1 MNHEY, CDR2 SVGAGI. The CDR3 sequence: CASAGLGSAYEQYF. Here the CDR3 DNA reads TGTGCCAGCGCCGGGCTTGGTAGCGCCTACGAGCAGTACTTC.

The chain uses TRBV6-1 and TRBJ1-2, with a tentative D call TRBD1 (6 bases). CDR3 length: 13 amino acids. The germline V gene encodes CDR1 MNHNS and CDR2 SASEGT. The ends were cut back, 6 bases at V and 6 bases at J, with 14 bases in the middle. The CDR3: CASRSAGVHGYTF. The CDR3 DNA follows: TGTGCCAGCAGAAGTGCAGGGGTGCATGGCTACACCTTC.

This sequence joins TRBV7-8 and TRBJ1-6; D gene unclear. Germline assignment: CDR1 SGHVS and CDR2 FQNEAQ. V lost 1 base, J lost 6 bases, and 13 bases lay in between. The CDR3 consists of 16 residues. CDR3 nucleotide sequence: TGTGCCAGCAGCTTAGACCCCGGCCGCGGTAATTCACCCCTCCACTTT. This sequence encodes CASSLDPGRGNSPLHF.